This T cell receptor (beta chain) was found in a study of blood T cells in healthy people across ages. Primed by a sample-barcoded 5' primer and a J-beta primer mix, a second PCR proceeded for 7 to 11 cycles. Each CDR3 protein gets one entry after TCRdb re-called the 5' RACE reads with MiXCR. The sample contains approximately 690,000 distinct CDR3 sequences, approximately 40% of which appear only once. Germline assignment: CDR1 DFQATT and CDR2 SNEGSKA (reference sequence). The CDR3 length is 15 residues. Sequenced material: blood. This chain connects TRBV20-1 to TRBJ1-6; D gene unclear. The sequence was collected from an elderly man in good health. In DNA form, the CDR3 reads TGCAGCACCCGACCGATGGCAGCCAAAAATTCACCCCTCCACTTT. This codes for CSTRPMAAKNSPLHF.